A selection of T cell receptor beta chains follows, all from one sample in a study of T cells in Graves' hyperthyroidism and ophthalmopathy. TCRdb processed the multiplex PCR reads anew with MiXCR; each CDR3 protein has one entry. In the table there are hundreds of thousands of distinct CDR3 sequences, roughly 13% of which are singletons. Sequencing was carried out using blood. The receptor set was obtained from a young woman with Graves' hyperthyroidism. The conserved cysteine and the conserved F or W are not part of the CDR3 here.

CDR3 length	V gene	J gene	CDR3 protein
13	TRBV19	TRBJ2-1	ASSIDNGAHNEQF
14	TRBV3-1	TRBJ2-3	ASSQDSGVVAWTQY
11	TRBV6-1	TRBJ1-1	ASTVTMNTEAF
13	TRBV7-9	TRBJ2-2	ASSPGLAGTGELF
12	TRBV2	TRBJ2-2	ASSDGGNTGELF
13	TRBV28	TRBJ2-3	ASSFQRETADTQY
15	TRBV5-6	TRBJ2-1	ASSFKAGGPYVNEQF
11	TRBV10-3	TRBJ2-2	AISYPGTGELF
13	TRBV5-5	TRBJ2-1	ASSFFDRLYNEQF
15	TRBV7-2	TRBJ2-2	ASSLNRQQGNTGELF
13	TRBV19	TRBJ2-4	ASSKRWGLWNIQY
12	TRBV7-9	TRBJ1-2	ASSLVASLGGYT
20	TRBV12-3/TRBV12-4	TRBJ2-5	ASSAWRIPGTLDRGRRETQY
10	TRBV6-1	TRBJ2-7	AIASGLYEQY
12	TRBV29-1	TRBJ2-7	SVAGTGEAYEQY
10	TRBV7-9	TRBJ2-7	ASSSGRYEQY
12	TRBV6-5	TRBJ2-7	ASSYSGRSYEQY
12	TRBV6-2/TRBV6-3	TRBJ1-2	ASSIRQPRYGYT
12	TRBV27	TRBJ1-5	ASSLGTGNQPQH
11	TRBV5-6	TRBJ2-1	ASSLNSDNEQF
14	TRBV7-6	TRBJ2-3	ASSLGTVSSTDTQY
15	TRBV7-3	TRBJ2-7	ASSLTGGPSGSYEQY
14	TRBV2	TRBJ2-2	ASSASRGWNTGELF
10	TRBV28	TRBJ1-6	ASSVVSSPLH
14	TRBV6-2/TRBV6-3	TRBJ2-3	ASSYPWDFSTDTQY
16	TRBV12-3/TRBV12-4	TRBJ2-1	ASRRTSGRAVSYNEQF
13	TRBV7-2	TRBJ2-3	ASSHVAGRTDTQY
13	TRBV7-8	TRBJ2-1	ASSPDYLTEDEQF
12	TRBV28	TRBJ1-1	ASSYSGVGTEAF
13	TRBV19	TRBJ1-1	ASSPTSWGGTEAF
12	TRBV7-6	TRBJ1-1	ASSLWGMNTEAF
11	TRBV10-1	TRBJ2-5	ASSERGAETQY
11	TRBV20-1	TRBJ2-3	SARSGSWSTQY
13	TRBV18	TRBJ2-3	ASSPPSGGVDTQY
14	TRBV28	TRBJ2-1	ASSKIPAAGGNEQF
13	TRBV11-2	TRBJ2-1	ASSLANEPYNEQF
12	TRBV28	TRBJ2-7	ASRGQWGVYEQY
11	TRBV3-1	TRBJ2-5	ASSQLMKETQY
12	TRBV27	TRBJ1-2	ASTRQGAGYGYT
13	TRBV24-1	TRBJ2-5	ATSDPQEAQETQY